This T cell receptor (beta chain) stems from a study of T cell repertoires in cytomegalovirus infection. About the study: Both CMV infection and a matching HLA type were indicated by public TCR beta signatures.

TCRdb re-analysed the reads in MiXCR, keeping a single row per CDR3 protein. The data show about a million distinct CDR3 sequences, 30% to 40% seen once. Study-level points and caveats: Based on cumulative public TCR beta family frequency, carriers of CMV plus the relevant HLA were identified. The response measured ex vivo was dominated by TCR beta clonotypes (HLA-C-restricted and CMV-specific).

This clonotype was observed a handful of times. Its target is unknown. This TCR was sampled from a human donor in good health (CMV status not recorded). Some clones in this sample may be carry-over from other donors' samples. The sample in question was cultured CD8+ T cells from PBMCs, obtained from culture after CMV antigen stimulation.

CDR3 region: CASSEEGGPNSPLHF. For the CDR3, the DNA is TGTGCCAGCAGTGAAGAAGGCGGACCAAATTCACCCCTCCACTTT. V is TRBV6-1 and J is TRBJ1-6, with D uncertain. The V end lost 1 base, the J end lost 7 bases, and 11 bases lay between the germline ends. The CDR3 runs 15 residues. Germline V gene data show CDR1 as MNHNS and CDR2 as SASEGT.